One and the same sample provided the 11 T cell receptor beta chains below, sequenced in a study of blood T cell repertoires in COVID-19. The protocol was immunoSEQ multiplex PCR, while the TCRdb copy is restricted to in-frame clones and leaves out a portion. The profile shows roughly 410,000 clones, roughly 90% of them singletons. The sample comprised peripheral blood. The receptors come from a man between 40 and 49 years old with acute or convalescent COVID-19.

The V call is TRBV19, the J call TRBJ1-4; a possible D gene is TRBD1 (5 bases). Trimming stripped 3 bases from V and 7 bases from J, with 15 bases between. This CDR3 region has 15 residues. The germline V gene has CDR1 LNHDA and CDR2 SQIVND (reference sequence). The CDR3 region has the DNA TGTGCCAGTAGTATGGTCGGTCAGGGTGGTGAAAAACTGTTTTTT. This translates into CASSMVGQGGEKLFF.

The rearrangement links TRBV28 to TRBJ2-7; 11 bases match TRBD2. V trimming: 8 bases; J trimming: 4 bases; junction bases outside the gene matches: 7. Germline CDR1 and CDR2: MDHEN and SYDVKM. The CDR3 loop spans 14 amino acids. CDR3 sequence (DNA): TGTGCCAGCGCATTAGCGGGAGGGCCTTACGAGCAGTACTTC. Its protein product is CASALAGGPYEQYF.

This rearrangement joins TRBV19 to TRBJ2-1; 9 bases match TRBD2. This CDR3 has 14 residues. Germline-derived CDR1 and CDR2 are LNHDA and SQIVND (reference sequence). Trimming at V came to 7 bases and at J to 5 bases, leaving 6 bases not matched to a gene. CDR3 residues: CASNPSGANNEQFF. CDR3 nucleotide sequence: TGTGCCAGTAATCCTAGCGGGGCGAACAATGAGCAGTTCTTC.

This clone was seen more than once but under ten times. The V call is TRBV14, the J call TRBJ2-2; a possible D gene is TRBD2 (5 bases). The V end was cut by 5 bases, the J end by 6 bases, with 22 bases between. Per germline, CDR1 SGHDN and CDR2 FVKESK. The CDR3 spans 17 residues. CDR3 sequence (DNA): TGTGCCAGCAGCAGCCTCGGGGTCGGGGTCCCCTCCGGGGAGCTGTTTTTT. Residues: CASSSLGVGVPSGELFF.

There are a few counts of this clone. The chain has TRBV7-2 and TRBJ2-1, with D possibly being TRBD2 (7 bases). The CDR3 is 15 amino acids. Trimming removed 0 bases from V and 6 bases from J, with 12 bases in between. Germline loops: CDR1 SGHTA, CDR2 FQGNSA. The CDR3 bases are TGTGCCAGCAGCTTAGCGGGGGGGCCACTCAATGAGCAGTTCTTC. Translated: CASSLAGGPLNEQFF.

The V gene is TRBV9, the J gene TRBJ1-3; no clear D gene. Germline values: CDR1 SGDLS, CDR2 YYNGEE. There are 16 residues in the CDR3. V was trimmed by 0 bases and J by 0 bases, leaving 10 bases between them. The CDR3 loop is CASSVVGGSSGNTIYF. The CDR3 DNA reads as TGTGCCAGCAGCGTAGTTGGCGGAAGCTCTGGAAACACCATATATTTT.

This rearrangement joins TRBV6-5 to TRBJ2-3, with 9 bases aligning to TRBD1. The length of the CDR3 is 13 residues. CDR1 and CDR2 (germline): MNHEY, SVGAGI. J was trimmed by 2 bases and V by 10 bases; bases with no gene match: 4. The CDR3 is CAIRDRATDTQYF. In nucleotides, the CDR3 is TGTGCCATCCGGGACAGGGCCACAGATACGCAGTATTTT.

The V and J genes are TRBV7-9 and TRBJ1-5, with no clear D. CDR1 SEHNR and CDR2 FQNEAQ come from the germline V gene (reference sequence). V was cut by 6 bases and J by 7 bases, with 13 bases left in between. This CDR3 is built from 13 residues. CDR3 protein: CASSFERAQPQHF. For the CDR3, the DNA is TGTGCCAGCAGTTTTGAGAGGGCACAGCCCCAGCATTTT.

The V gene is TRBV9, the J gene TRBJ2-5; 9 bases fit TRBD1. Losses at the gene ends were 2 bases for V and 4 bases for J; bases not matched to a gene: 15. The germline V gene has CDR1 SGDLS and CDR2 YYNGEE. This CDR3 is 18 amino acids long. The CDR3 protein is CASSVGQGWKGVRETQYF. The CDR3 nucleotides read TGTGCCAGCAGCGTCGGACAGGGGTGGAAGGGGGTTCGAGAGACCCAGTACTTC.

In its sample, this clone was seen a few times. CDR3 in DNA: TGTGCCAGCAGCTCCCCTCCCCCGAATTCACCCCTCCACTTT. This encodes CASSSPPPNSPLHF. The rearrangement joins TRBV7-2 to TRBJ1-6; D unresolved. V was pared by 4 bases and J by 7 bases, with 11 bases between. The CDR3 is 14 amino acids. From germline, CDR1 is SGHTA and CDR2 FQGNSA.

The chain recombines TRBV7-2 with TRBJ2-7; TRBD1 agrees at 8 bases. This CDR3 comprises 14 residues. Germline V gene lookup returns CDR1 SGHTA and CDR2 FQGNSA. Losses at the gene ends were 4 bases for V and 5 bases for J; bases not matched to a gene: 7. CDR3 bases: TGTGCCAGCAGCTCATTGGACAGGGCCCACGAGCAGTACTTC. Its translation is CASSSLDRAHEQYF.